These 23 T cell receptor beta chains originate from one sample sequenced in a study of cytomegalovirus exposure and HLA in healthy donors. A multiplex PCR was run with 60 Vbeta primers and 13 Jbeta primers. Profiling relied on immunoSEQ multiplex PCR, and the TCRdb table lists in-frame clones only, not all of them. The sample consists of about 190,000 clones, 80% to 85% of them appearing once. The sequencing input was PBMCs. The receptors shown here come from a man aged 40-50 years in good health and CMV-seropositive.

This chain connects TRBV9 to TRBJ2-3; D is ambiguous. The V end was cut by 0 bases, the J end by 0 bases, with 11 bases between. Germline V lookup: CDR1 SGDLS, CDR2 YYNGEE. The CDR3 length is 16 residues. The CDR3 here is CASSVAGAVSTDTQYF. The CDR3 DNA reads as TGTGCCAGCAGCGTAGCTGGCGCGGTTAGCACAGATACGCAGTATTTT.

Details on this clone: At one end, the junction sequence differs from germline, possibly due to a read error. V usage is TRBV2 and J usage is TRBJ1-4, with TRBD1 as a possible D gene (6 bases). Germline CDR1 is SNHLY and CDR2 is FYNNEI. The CDR3 is 11 amino acids. As DNA, the CDR3 is TGTGCCACCAGTCAGGGGGAAAAACTGTTTTTT. This codes for CATSQGEKLFF.

The J gene is TRBJ2-2, the V gene TRBV27, with D perhaps matching TRBD2 (7 bases). V was trimmed by 8 bases and J by 4 bases, leaving 17 bases between them. Germline V lookup: CDR1 MNHEY, CDR2 SMNVEV (reference sequence). CDR3 length: 15 residues. CDR3 loop: CASGRGGDGTGELFF. The CDR3 DNA follows: TGTGCCAGCGGAAGGGGGGGGGACGGCACCGGGGAGCTGTTTTTT.

CDR3 loop: CASSPRGQDNEQYF. CDR3 coding DNA: TGTGCCAGCAGCCCCAGGGGGCAAGATAACGAGCAGTACTTC. The chain employs TRBV7-9 and TRBJ2-5; TRBD1 matches 8 bases. The J call may be incorrect, as the DNA end agrees better with TRBJ2-7. The CDR3 extends over 14 amino acids. Looked up from germline, CDR1 is SEHNR and CDR2 is FQNEAQ (reference sequence).

The chain uses TRBV27 and TRBJ2-1; TRBD2 matches 14 bases. With 5 bases clipped from V and 4 bases from J, the junction kept 1 base outside the gene matches. Germline lookup yields CDR1 MNHEY and CDR2 SMNVEV (reference sequence). The CDR3 is made up of 15 amino acids. This CDR3 reads CASSGLAGGYNEQFF. CDR3 sequence (DNA): TGTGCCAGCAGTGGACTAGCGGGGGGTTACAATGAGCAGTTCTTC.

V gene TRBV19 combines with J gene TRBJ2-5; the match to TRBD1 covers 9 bases. CDR3 length equals 14 residues. CDR1 is LNHDA and CDR2 is SQIVND in the germline V gene (reference sequence). After removal of 6 bases from V and 5 bases from J, the junction contained 7 bases not matched to a gene. CDR3 residues: CASRGTGTRETQYF. The CDR3 region has the DNA TGTGCCAGTAGAGGGACAGGGACGCGCGAGACCCAGTACTTC. Full variable domain (missing parts from reference TRBV19 and TRBJ2-5): DGGITQSPKYLFRKEGQNVTLSCEQNLNHDAMYWYRQDPGQGLRLIYYSQIVNDFQKGDIAEGYSVSREKKESFPLTVTSAQKNPTAFYLCASRGTGTRETQYFGPGTRLLVL.

This clone occurred a few times. CDR3 coding DNA: TGTGCCAGTAGTACAACGGACAGGTGGGCATCTCAGCCCCAGCATTTT. Protein sequence: CASSTTDRWASQPQHF. The rearrangement links TRBV19 to TRBJ1-5, with 7 bases aligning to TRBD1. The V gene end was trimmed by 4 bases and the J gene end by 6 bases; junction bases not matched to a gene: 12. The germline gives CDR1 LNHDA, CDR2 SQIVND (reference sequence). The length of the CDR3 is 16 residues. Based on the CDR3 plus reference TRBV19 and TRBJ1-5, the full variable domain is DGGITQSPKYLFRKEGQNVTLSCEQNLNHDAMYWYRQDPGQGLRLIYYSQIVNDFQKGDIAEGYSVSREKKESFPLTVTSAQKNPTAFYLCASSTTDRWASQPQHFGDGTRLSIL.

The rearrangement links TRBV7-9 to TRBJ2-3, with 9 bases aligning to TRBD2. This CDR3 region has 17 residues. Per the germline V gene, CDR1 is SEHNR and CDR2 is FQNEAQ (reference sequence). With V trimmed by 0 bases and J by 4 bases, 8 bases remained unmatched. CDR3 protein: CASSLAPTSGFADTQYF. The CDR3 DNA follows: TGTGCCAGCAGCTTAGCGCCTACTAGCGGGTTTGCAGATACGCAGTATTTT.

This rearrangement joins TRBV5-6 to TRBJ2-5, with D perhaps matching TRBD1 (5 bases). CDR3 size: 15 residues. The germline V gene encodes CDR1 SGHDT and CDR2 YYEEEE. Trimming removed 4 bases from V and 0 bases from J, with 13 bases in between. The CDR3 bases are TGTGCCAGCAGCCATTCCTCGACAGACCAAGAGACCCAGTACTTC. Translation: CASSHSSTDQETQYF.

This CDR3 is CATSGGATEQFF. The CDR3 nucleotides are TGTGCCACCAGCGGGGGGGCCACTGAGCAGTTCTTC. The chain combines TRBV27 with TRBJ2-1, with TRBD2 matching over 10 bases. The J segment lost 9 bases and the V segment lost 10 bases, leaving 6 bases of the junction unmatched. Germline V lookup: CDR1 MNHEY, CDR2 SMNVEV (reference sequence). The CDR3 has 12 residues.

This clone was recorded only once. The chain carries TRBV12-5 and TRBJ1-2; TRBD1 might be the D (5 bases). V lost 6 bases, J lost 5 bases, and 13 bases lay in between. The CDR3 loop spans 13 amino acids. Germline-derived CDR1 and CDR2 are LGHNT and FRNRAP. The DNA of the CDR3 is TGTGCTAGTGGCCCCCCGGGGGATTATGGCTACACCTTC. This translates into CASGPPGDYGYTF.

This clone was detected only once. The rearrangement uses TRBV27 and TRBJ2-7; D not resolved. There are 13 residues in the CDR3. Trimming removed 2 bases at V and 2 bases at J, with 7 bases between. Germline CDR1 is MNHEY and CDR2 is SMNVEV (reference sequence). CDR3 sequence (DNA): TGTGCCAGCAGTTTAGGCAGGACCTACGAGCAGTACTTC. Translating it yields CASSLGRTYEQYF.

The chain combines TRBV21-1 with TRBJ2-2; no check of the table's D call, TRBD2, against the DNA was made. TRBV21-1 is designated a pseudogene. The CDR3 loop spans 16 amino acids. The CDR3 region is CASRAVGQLATGELFF. CDR3 DNA sequence: TGTGCCAGCCGAGCTGTTGGCCAATTAGCCACCGGGGAGCTGTTTTTT.

The gene calls are TRBV30 and TRBJ1-6; D may be TRBD1 (5 bases). Germline V lookup: CDR1 GTSNPN, CDR2 SVGIG (reference sequence). The CDR3 sequence is 13 residues long. The V end was cut by 2 bases, the J end by 7 bases, with 9 bases between. CDR3 sequence reads: CAWSPGWNSPLHF. CDR3 in DNA: TGTGCCTGGAGTCCAGGGTGGAATTCACCCCTCCACTTT.

This clone was counted a single time. The V and J genes are TRBV5-4 and TRBJ1-6, with unresolved D. The CDR3 is 12 amino acids. Deletions cut 5 bases from V and 7 bases from J, with 7 bases between. CDR1 SGHNT and CDR2 YYREEE come from the germline V gene (reference sequence). The CDR3 nucleotides read TGTGCCAGCAGAGGAGCCAATTCACCCCTCCACTTT. The encoded protein is CASRGANSPLHF.

This sequence joins TRBV15 and TRBJ2-3, with 9 bases fitting TRBD2. The CDR3 is 16 residues long. Trimming at V came to 0 bases and at J to 5 bases, leaving 6 bases not matched to a gene. Germline V gene lookup returns CDR1 LNHNV and CDR2 YYDKDF (reference sequence). CDR3 coding DNA: TGTGCCACCAGCAGAGACGTGGCAGCGGGGGGAGATACGCAGTATTTT. As protein: CATSRDVAAGGDTQYF.

The chain recombines TRBV6-6 with TRBJ1-5, with no clear D. The CDR3 length is 12 residues. V lost 6 bases to trimming and J lost 4 bases, with 7 bases between them. Germline V gene data show CDR1 as MNHNY and CDR2 as SVGAGI (reference sequence). In nucleotides, the CDR3 is TGTGCCAGCAGGAACGGGAATCAGCCCCAGCATTTT. It specifies CASRNGNQPQHF.

A note on this clone: A junction end diverges from the germline sequence, so it may reflect a read error. This chain joins TRBV7-7 and TRBJ2-1, with TRBD1 matching over 8 bases. Looked up from germline, CDR1 is SSHAT and CDR2 is FNYEAQ (reference sequence). This CDR3 has 16 residues. CDR3 loop: CASSLAPPAGGSEQFF. For the CDR3, the DNA is TGTGCTAGCAGCTTAGCGCCTCCCGCAGGGGGCAGCGAGCAGTTCTTC.

The rearrangement uses TRBV7-2 and TRBJ1-2; 8 nucleotides agree with TRBD1. Trimming removed 3 bases from V and 4 bases from J; junction bases left unmatched: 4. Germline CDR1 is SGHTA and CDR2 is FQGNSA. CDR3 size: 14 residues. CDR3 DNA: TGTGCCAGCAGCTTGGACAGGGACCCCTATGGCTACACCTTC. Amino acid sequence: CASSLDRDPYGYTF.

The sample holds a few counts of this clone. The gene calls are TRBV7-9 and TRBJ2-1; possibly TRBD1 for D (6 bases). V gave up 0 bases and J gave up 9 bases, with 18 bases separating them. Germline CDR1 is SEHNR and CDR2 is FQNEAQ (reference sequence). The CDR3 spans 16 residues. The CDR3 region is CASSLAGHRLQGEQFF. For the CDR3, the DNA is TGTGCCAGCAGCTTAGCGGGCCATCGGCTACAGGGTGAGCAGTTCTTC. Using reference TRBV7-9 and TRBJ2-1 for the parts outside the CDR3, the full variable domain is DTGVSQNPRHKITKRGQNVTFRCDPISEHNRLYWYRQTLGQGPEFLTYFQNEAQLEKSRLLSDRFSAERPKGSFSTLEIQRTEQGDSAMYLCASSLAGHRLQGEQFFGPGTRLTVL.

This chain connects TRBV6-1 to TRBJ2-5; 9 bases are a match to TRBD1. V gave up 10 bases and J gave up 4 bases; unmatched junction bases: 10. The CDR3 is made up of 14 amino acids. Germline values: CDR1 MNHNS, CDR2 SASEGT. CDR3 residues: CATLDRGRRETQYF. CDR3 nucleotide sequence: TGTGCCACCCTGGACAGGGGTCGGAGAGAGACCCAGTACTTC.

CDR3 DNA: TGTGCCAGCAGCCCTTACGGGACTAGCCTGTTCTCCGGGGAGCTGTTTTTT. Amino acid sequence: CASSPYGTSLFSGELFF. The rearrangement links TRBV11-2 to TRBJ2-2, with 9 positions matching TRBD2. From germline, CDR1 is SGHAT and CDR2 FQNNGV. The CDR3 covers 17 residues. J gave up 6 bases and V 5 bases, and 13 bases lay outside the gene matches.

This clone was counted between two and nine times. CDR3 region: CSVAGVVLETQYF. The CDR3 bases are TGCAGCGTTGCAGGGGTAGTCTTGGAGACCCAGTACTTC. The chain links TRBV29-1 to TRBJ2-5; a possible D gene is TRBD1 (6 bases). Trimming took off 4 bases at V and 5 bases at J, with 14 bases between the two ends. CDR1 SQVTM and CDR2 ANQGSEA come from the germline V gene. This CDR3 contains 13 residues. Combining the CDR3 with reference TRBV29-1 and TRBJ2-5 gives the whole variable domain SAVISQKPSRDICQRGTSLTIQCQVDSQVTMMFWYRQQPGQSLTLIATANQGSEATYESGFVIDKFPISRPNLTFSTLTVSNMSPEDSSIYLCSVAGVVLETQYFGPGTRLLVL.